This TCR beta chain was sequenced in a study of OX40 agonist ivuxolimab in advanced cancers. About the research overall: Intravenous ivuxolimab at 0.01 to 10 mg/kg was given to patients every 2 weeks. Enrolled patients in dose escalation had cancers that were hepatocellular carcinoma, melanoma, renal cell or head and neck cancer.

Assay: immunoSEQ multiplex PCR; the TCRdb copy retains only in-frame clones and omits some. The sample consists of 98,000 or so clones, roughly 89% of them appearing once. The sample consisted of CD4+ or CD8+ T cells sorted from blood, taken in a trial of the OX40 agonist ivuxolimab. The TCR sequence derives from an adult with an advanced solid tumor such as melanoma, head and neck, liver or kidney cancer.

DNA of the CDR3: TGTGCCAGCAGCCCTACCGCCGGGGGGATTGACTATGGCTACACCTTC. This sequence encodes CASSPTAGGIDYGYTF. The chain recombines TRBV28 with TRBJ1-2; TRBD1 might be the D (5 bases). Trimming cost V 6 bases and J 3 bases, with 20 bases left between them. There are 16 residues in the CDR3. Germline V gene lookup returns CDR1 MDHEN and CDR2 SYDVKM.